These 32 T cell receptor beta chains were all obtained from the same sample, sequenced in a study of response to subunit inactivated influenza vaccine. TCRdb passed the RT-PCR reads through MiXCR, listing each CDR3 protein once. This sample yields around 540,000 distinct CDR3 sequences, of which approximately 10% are seen a single time; roughly 10% belongs to the top ten. Sequencing was performed on PBMCs from blood, taken on the day of vaccination. These receptors originate from a man between 50 and 59 years old who received an inactivated influenza vaccine.

This clonotype was recorded many times. The rearrangement uses TRBV9 and TRBJ2-3, with 9 positions matching TRBD1. With 4 bases clipped from V and 6 bases from J, the junction kept 18 bases outside the gene matches. From germline, CDR1 is SGDLS and CDR2 YYNGEE. The CDR3 spans 18 residues. The CDR3 is CASSRTADRGLLRDTQYF. In nucleotides, the CDR3 is TGTGCCAGCAGCCGGACGGCGGACAGGGGCCTTCTAAGGGATACGCAGTATTTT.

This clonotype was detected a few times. The V call is TRBV7-2, the J call TRBJ1-1, with D perhaps matching TRBD1 (6 bases). Trimming pared 1 base from V and 5 bases from J, leaving 20 bases between. Germline loops: CDR1 SGHTA, CDR2 FQGNSA. This CDR3 is 17 amino acids long. The chain's CDR3 is CASSLGPLLTGKTEAFF. CDR3 DNA: TGTGCCAGCAGCTTAGGCCCCCTATTGACAGGAAAAACTGAAGCTTTCTTT.

The chain links TRBV15 to TRBJ2-7, with 10 positions matching TRBD1. Germline CDR1 LNHNV, CDR2 YYDKDF (reference sequence). The CDR3 totals 15 residues. V lost 2 bases to trimming and J lost 8 bases; unmatched junction nucleotides: 9. CDR3 sequence (DNA): TGTGCCACCAGCAGATACCAAGGACAGGGGGACAAGCAGTACTTC. It specifies CATSRYQGQGDKQYF.

This clonotype was counted many times. This chain uses TRBV4-1 with TRBJ2-7; D is perhaps TRBD1 (6 bases). V gave up 1 base and J gave up 2 bases, with 12 bases separating them. CDR1 is MGHRA, CDR2 YSYEKL, per germline. The CDR3 contains 15 residues. The CDR3 DNA sequence: TGCGCCAGCAGCCAAGGGCAGGGGCCAACCTACGAGCAGTACTTC. This codes for CASSQGQGPTYEQYF.

This sequence joins TRBV6-1 and TRBJ2-7; 9 bases match TRBD2. Germline assignment: CDR1 MNHNS and CDR2 SASEGT. With V trimmed by 7 bases and J by 3 bases, 13 bases remained unmatched. This CDR3 is 16 amino acids long. The CDR3 coding sequence is TGTGCCAGCACCAAGATGGGGCGGGGGGGCCTCTACGAGCAGTACTTC. Translated: CASTKMGRGGLYEQYF.

The chain employs TRBV15 and TRBJ2-1; tentative D call: TRBD2 (7 bases). The germline V and J ends were trimmed by 3 bases and 4 bases, with 13 bases remaining between them. Germline CDR1 and CDR2: LNHNV and YYDKDF (reference sequence). CDR3 length: 15 residues. The CDR3 nucleotides are TGTGCCACCAGCAGCCGGGGGGCGAAATACAATGAGCAGTTCTTC. The encoded protein is CATSSRGAKYNEQFF.

This chain links TRBV19 with TRBJ2-5, with TRBD1 identical over 8 bases. The CDR3 has 16 residues. Germline values: CDR1 LNHDA, CDR2 SQIVND (reference sequence). V gave up 3 bases and J gave up 2 bases; unmatched junction bases: 8. The CDR3, as DNA: TGTGCCAGTAGTATCGGTGGGACAGGCCGACAAGAGACCCAGTACTTC. Protein product: CASSIGGTGRQETQYF. Full variable domain (missing parts from reference TRBV19 and TRBJ2-5): DGGITQSPKYLFRKEGQNVTLSCEQNLNHDAMYWYRQDPGQGLRLIYYSQIVNDFQKGDIAEGYSVSREKKESFPLTVTSAQKNPTAFYLCASSIGGTGRQETQYFGPGTRLLVL.

This chain connects TRBV20-1 to TRBJ2-7, with D maybe TRBD1 (5 bases). The CDR3 covers 14 residues. CDR1 DFQATT and CDR2 SNEGSKA come from the germline V gene (reference sequence). V lost 6 bases and J 1 base, leaving 16 bases between the germline ends. The CDR3 DNA is TGCAGTGCCCCCTTACAGGATAAGTCCTACGAGCAGTACTTC. It yields the protein CSAPLQDKSYEQYF.

The CDR3 protein is CASSFPQEDTQYF. The CDR3, as DNA: TGTGCCAGCAGCTTCCCACAAGAAGATACGCAGTATTTT. J is TRBJ2-3 and V is TRBV7-9, with unresolved D. CDR1 and CDR2 (germline): SEHNR, FQNEAQ (reference sequence). This CDR3 is built from 13 residues. V gave up 3 bases and J gave up 5 bases, with 9 bases separating them.

This chain uses TRBV7-2 with TRBJ2-3; tentatively, D is TRBD2 (5 bases). Trimming shortened V by 0 bases and J by 10 bases, and 23 bases separated the two germline ends. This CDR3 has 17 amino acids. The germline V gene has CDR1 SGHTA and CDR2 FQGNSA. CDR3 in DNA: TGTGCCAGCAGCTTAGCGCCAGGTCGGGCCCACCCGGGGTCGCAGTATTTT. It codes for CASSLAPGRAHPGSQYF.

This clonotype has a count of ten or more. V gene TRBV20-1 combines with J gene TRBJ2-1, with 10 bases lining up with TRBD2. The germline V gene encodes CDR1 DFQATT and CDR2 SNEGSKA (reference sequence). The CDR3 has 14 residues. Unmatched junction bases numbered 8, after V lost 4 bases and J lost 8 bases. CDR3 sequence (DNA): TGCAGTGCTAAAGCGGGGGGGCCTAGGGATGAGCAGTTCTTC. The encoded protein is CSAKAGGPRDEQFF.

This clonotype has a count of ten or more. The V and J genes are TRBV4-2 and TRBJ1-1, with D maybe TRBD1 (5 bases). Looked up from germline, CDR1 is LGHNA and CDR2 is YNFKEQ. This CDR3 contains 13 residues. Deletions cut 4 bases from V and 7 bases from J, with 13 bases between. CDR3 coding DNA: TGTGCCAGCAGCCGAAGTGGGGGGATTGAAGCTTTCTTT. Translation: CASSRSGGIEAFF.

This clonotype showed up just a few times. The chain recombines TRBV12-3 or TRBV12-4 with TRBJ2-5; D gene uncertain. The CDR3 has 13 residues. Trimming took off 0 bases at V and 4 bases at J, with 6 bases between the two ends. CDR3 protein: CASSLAQLETQYF. DNA of the CDR3: TGTGCCAGCAGTTTAGCACAGCTAGAGACCCAGTACTTC.

The CDR3 nucleotides are TGTGCCACCAGTGATTTGACTAGCGGGGGGGGCGATGAGCAGTTCTTC. It codes for CATSDLTSGGGDEQFF. The chain joins TRBV24-1 to TRBJ2-1, with 13 bases that match TRBD2. The length of the CDR3 is 16 residues. CDR1 and CDR2 (germline): KGHDR, SFDVKD. The V segment lost 0 bases and the J segment 8 bases; nucleotides outside the gene matches: 3.

This clonotype was seen just once. Compared with germline, one end of the junction differs, possibly owing to a read error. The chain uses TRBV27 and TRBJ2-7, with a possible D match to TRBD1 (5 bases). CDR1 is MNHEY, CDR2 SMNVEV, per germline (reference sequence). The CDR3 has 14 residues. The CDR3 DNA sequence: TGTGCCAGCAATTTATCTGACAGTTCCTACGAGCAGTACTTC. This translates into CASNLSDSSYEQYF.

This clonotype appeared a few times. The chain is built from TRBV20-1 and TRBJ1-2; TRBD1 aligns across 9 bases. The CDR3 spans 15 residues. The germline gives CDR1 DFQATT, CDR2 SNEGSKA (reference sequence). J lost 4 bases, V lost 3 bases, and 9 bases had no gene match. This CDR3 is CSASPRDRVTYGYTF. The CDR3 DNA follows: TGCAGTGCTAGCCCCCGGGACAGGGTTACCTATGGCTACACCTTC.

There are a few counts of this clonotype. The chain couples TRBV20-1 to TRBJ2-5; TRBD2 matches at 10 bases. Germline CDR1 is DFQATT and CDR2 is SNEGSKA (reference sequence). J was trimmed by 5 bases and V by 5 bases; bases with no gene match: 11. The CDR3 spans 15 residues. CDR3 loop: CSAEEAGGPLETQYF. The CDR3 DNA is TGCAGTGCTGAAGAAGCGGGAGGGCCGCTGGAGACCCAGTACTTC.

The V and J genes are TRBV5-1 and TRBJ2-7, with 9 bases fitting TRBD1. Per the germline V gene, CDR1 is SGHRS and CDR2 is YFSETQ. V lost 2 bases to trimming and J lost 1 base; unmatched junction nucleotides: 7. The CDR3 spans 16 residues. The DNA for the CDR3 is TGCGCCAGCAGCTTAGGTTCGACAGGGGGATCCTACGAGCAGTACTTC. Its translation is CASSLGSTGGSYEQYF.

This clonotype was observed a handful of times. The chain recombines TRBV6-5 with TRBJ2-7; TRBD1 aligns across 9 bases. J was trimmed by 6 bases and V by 4 bases; bases with no gene match: 13. The CDR3 extends over 16 amino acids. The V gene's germline CDR1 is MNHEY and CDR2 SVGAGI. CDR3 in amino acids: CASSFGTGRSIGEQYF. The CDR3 coding sequence is TGTGCCAGCAGTTTCGGGACAGGGAGGTCTATAGGCGAGCAGTACTTC.

The rearrangement joins TRBV2 to TRBJ1-4; possible D gene TRBD1, 5 bases. Trimming pared 8 bases from V and 4 bases from J, leaving 14 bases between. This CDR3 spans 14 amino acids. Germline lookup yields CDR1 SNHLY and CDR2 FYNNEI. In nucleotides, the CDR3 is TGTGCCAGCGGTTCGGGACGGTATAATGAAAAACTGTTTTTT. Its protein product is CASGSGRYNEKLFF. The entire variable domain, with the rest obtained from reference TRBV2 and TRBJ1-4, is as follows: EPEVTQTPSHQVTQMGQEVILRCVPISNHLYFYWYRQILGQKVEFLVSFYNNEISEKSEIFDDQFSVERPDGSNFTLKIRSTKLEDSAMYFCASGSGRYNEKLFFGSGTQLSVL.

The V call is TRBV4-3, the J call TRBJ2-7, with 16 bases fitting TRBD2. V lost 0 bases to trimming and J lost 3 bases; unmatched junction nucleotides: 2. The germline CDR1 and CDR2 sequences are LGHNA and YSLEER. The CDR3 is 17 amino acids. The CDR3 DNA is TGCGCCAGCAGCCAAGAGGGACTAGCGGGAGGGCTCTACGAGCAGTACTTC. Translated, it gives CASSQEGLAGGLYEQYF.

This clonotype was seen only a few times. V gene TRBV7-9 combines with J gene TRBJ2-1; 9 bases agree with TRBD2. Germline CDR1 and CDR2: SEHNR and FQNEAQ (reference sequence). V shed 6 bases and J 6 bases; nucleotides not matched to a gene: 9. This CDR3 has 15 amino acids. The DNA for the CDR3 is TGTGCCAGCAGAAGCCTAAGCGGGAGGTCCAATGAGCAGTTCTTC. Protein: CASRSLSGRSNEQFF.

This clonotype was counted between two and nine times. V and J are TRBV11-1 and TRBJ2-1, with D perhaps matching TRBD1 or TRBD2 (6 bases each). This CDR3 has 19 residues. Trimming cost V 1 base and J 6 bases, with 25 bases left between them. The V gene's germline CDR1 is SGHAT and CDR2 FQDESV (reference sequence). CDR3 nucleotide sequence: TGTGCCAGCAGCTTAGAAAGGGATTGGGGGGCTAGTTTCTTCAATGAGCAGTTCTTC. Its translation is CASSLERDWGASFFNEQFF.

This chain connects TRBV7-8 to TRBJ2-2, with 10 positions matching TRBD2. CDR3 length: 16 amino acids. Germline V gene lookup returns CDR1 SGHVS and CDR2 FQNEAQ. V trimming: 1 base; J trimming: 5 bases; junction bases outside the gene matches: 4. The CDR3 reads CASSLGSGGGTGELFF. Here the CDR3 DNA reads TGTGCCAGCAGCTTAGGGAGCGGGGGGGGTACCGGGGAGCTGTTTTTT.

This clonotype was counted only a few times. The chain joins TRBV28 to TRBJ2-2, with D unresolved. V was shortened by 2 bases and J by 3 bases, with 10 bases between the two germline ends. The CDR3 loop spans 15 amino acids. From germline, CDR1 is MDHEN and CDR2 SYDVKM. CDR3 amino acids: CASSLPLDYTGELFF. In nucleotides, the CDR3 is TGTGCCAGCAGTTTACCGCTAGACTACACCGGGGAGCTGTTTTTT.

V and J are TRBV6-1 and TRBJ2-1; the D gene is possibly TRBD2 (5 bases). Germline CDR1 reads MNHNS; CDR2 reads SASEGT. The CDR3 has 15 amino acids. Trimming left V 3 bases short and J 0 bases short, with 9 bases between. The CDR3 DNA is TGTGCCAGCAGTGATATAGCGAGCTCCTACAATGAGCAGTTCTTC. Residues: CASSDIASSYNEQFF.

Ten or more counts support this clonotype. The chain joins TRBV11-1 to TRBJ2-7; the D gene is possibly TRBD2 (5 bases). The length of the CDR3 is 15 residues. Germline V CDR1 and CDR2: SGHAT, FQDESV (reference sequence). Trimming stripped 1 base from V and 3 bases from J, with 13 bases between. The CDR3 nucleotides are TGTGCCAGCAGCTTAGAGGTAGGACTTTTCTACGAGCAGTACTTC. It yields the protein CASSLEVGLFYEQYF. Using reference TRBV11-1 and TRBJ2-7 for the parts outside the CDR3, the full variable domain is EAEVAQSPRYKITEKSQAVAFWCDPISGHATLYWYRQILGQGPELLVQFQDESVVDDSQLPKDRFSAERLKGVDSTLKIQPAELGDSAMYLCASSLEVGLFYEQYFGPGTRLTVT.

V usage is TRBV12-1 and J usage is TRBJ1-1. TRBV12-1 represents a pseudogene. The CDR3 totals 15 residues. CDR3 nucleotide sequence: TGTGCCAGCAGGCCTTACGGGGTTCGGAACACTGAAGCTTTCTTT. It codes for CASRPYGVRNTEAFF.

The chain couples TRBV6-2 or TRBV6-3 to TRBJ2-2; TRBD1 agrees at 8 bases. This CDR3 spans 15 amino acids. The V gene's germline CDR1 is MNHEY and CDR2 SVGEGT. J was trimmed by 3 bases and V by 7 bases; bases with no gene match: 7. The CDR3 region has the DNA TGTGCCAGCACTTCAGGGGGCACGGACACCGGGGAGCTGTTTTTT. Translation: CASTSGGTDTGELFF.

This clonotype has a count of ten or more. This chain uses TRBV5-1 with TRBJ1-1, with D perhaps matching TRBD1 (6 bases). Germline V CDR1 and CDR2: SGHRS, YFSETQ. V was clipped by 3 bases and J by 1 base, with 10 bases between them. This CDR3 region has 14 residues. CDR3 sequence reads: CASSSDSKNTEAFF. CDR3 DNA: TGCGCCAGCAGCTCGGACAGTAAGAACACTGAAGCTTTCTTT.

This chain joins TRBV28 and TRBJ2-1; TRBD2 agrees at 8 bases. Germline V gene data show CDR1 as MDHEN and CDR2 as SYDVKM. The CDR3 contains 14 residues. After removal of 3 bases from V and 6 bases from J, the junction contained 4 bases not matched to a gene. The CDR3 bases are TGTGCCAGCAGTTTTAATCGGGGGGGCAATGAGCAGTTCTTC. Its translation is CASSFNRGGNEQFF.

This clonotype has only a few counts. The rearrangement links TRBV7-2 to TRBJ2-7; D is undetermined. Germline values: CDR1 SGHTA, CDR2 FQGNSA. The CDR3 contains 15 residues. V lost 1 base to trimming and J lost 3 bases, with 13 bases between them. The CDR3 region is CASSLGASTGYEQYF. CDR3 nucleotides: TGTGCCAGCAGCTTAGGGGCCTCGACCGGCTACGAGCAGTACTTC.